The 21 T cell receptor beta chains listed next were all sequenced from one sample in a study of PD-1 blockade in classical Hodgkin lymphoma. TCRdb's table, derived via immunoSEQ multiplex PCR, lists solely in-frame clones and lacks some. The sample yields some 52,000 clones, roughly 86% seen once. Sample time point: cycle 4 day 1 (C4D1), after around six weeks of nivolumab. Exposure to brentuximab vedotin varied, and each patient had relapsed following autologous stem cell transplantation. This specimen consisted of peripheral blood mononuclear cells (PBMCs), obtained before the fourth cycle of nivolumab. The receptors originated from a human donor with classical Hodgkin lymphoma.

This rearrangement joins TRBV29-1 to TRBJ2-2; 11 bases agree with TRBD2. Germline V lookup: CDR1 SQVTM, CDR2 ANQGSEA. The CDR3 totals 16 residues. V lost 4 bases and J lost 5; bases outside the gene matches: 9. CDR3 in DNA: TGCAGCGTTGGATTCCTAGCGGGAGGAAGAACCGGGGAGCTGTTTTTT. This sequence encodes CSVGFLAGGRTGELFF.

In this sample, this clone turned up once. The rearrangement links TRBV5-4 to TRBJ2-7; D gene ambiguous. Germline V gene data show CDR1 as SGHNT and CDR2 as YYREEE (reference sequence). V was clipped by 3 bases and J by 0 bases, with 7 bases between them. This CDR3 is 13 amino acids long. CDR3 DNA sequence: TGTGCCAGCAGCTACGAGAACTCCTACGAGCAGTACTTC. Its protein is CASSYENSYEQYF.

This clone has just one count. The rearrangement uses TRBV11-2 and TRBJ1-6; maybe TRBD1 (5 bases). V shed 3 bases and J shed 14 bases, with 17 bases lying between them. This CDR3 has 14 amino acids. Germline values: CDR1 SGHAT, CDR2 FQNNGV. The CDR3 DNA is TGTGCCAGCAGCTTGGCCGGGTCGCGGGGGGCCCTCCACTTT. It encodes CASSLAGSRGALHF.

The chain joins TRBV7-2 to TRBJ2-7, with D perhaps TRBD1 or TRBD2 (5 bases each). The CDR3 is made up of 12 amino acids. The germline gives CDR1 SGHTA, CDR2 FQGNSA. Trimming removed 8 bases at V and 2 bases at J, with 10 bases between. The CDR3 DNA is TGTGCCAGCGGGCAGGGACCCTACGAGCAGTACTTC. This encodes CASGQGPYEQYF. Based on the CDR3 plus reference TRBV7-2 and TRBJ2-7, the full variable domain is GAGVSQSPSNKVTEKGKDVELRCDPISGHTALYWYRQSLGQGLEFLIYFQGNSAPDKSGLPSDRFSAERTGGSVSTLTIQRTQQEDSAVYLCASGQGPYEQYFGPGTRLTVT.

V gene TRBV7-9 combines with J gene TRBJ2-5; TRBD1 agrees at 8 bases. CDR1 SEHNR and CDR2 FQNEAQ come from the germline V gene (reference sequence). The ends lost 2 bases at V and 4 bases at J; junction bases unmatched: 0. This CDR3 contains 13 residues. The CDR3 coding sequence is TGTGCCAGCAGCTTACAGGGGGCAGAGACCCAGTACTTC. It yields the protein CASSLQGAETQYF.

This clone was found once. The chain is built from TRBV19 and TRBJ2-1; TRBD2 is a possible D gene (6 bases). Germline CDR1 LNHDA, CDR2 SQIVND (reference sequence). V was cut by 3 bases and J by 2 bases, with 11 bases left in between. The CDR3 is 15 residues long. The CDR3 DNA is TGTGCCAGTAGTATTCGGGGGAAGACCTACAATGAGCAGTTCTTC. Its protein product is CASSIRGKTYNEQFF.

J is TRBJ2-7 and V is TRBV21-1; TRBD1, the D gene given by the table, was not confirmed from the DNA. TRBV21-1 is described as a pseudogene. This CDR3 spans 19 amino acids. The CDR3 coding sequence is TGTGCCAGCAGCAAAGGTCCTCGGACAGGGGGACCTATCTCCTACGAGCAGTACTTC. As protein: CASSKGPRTGGPISYEQYF.

V is TRBV5-1 and J is TRBJ1-4; D not certain. The CDR3 contains 15 residues. The V gene lost 0 bases and the J gene lost 2 bases, with 8 bases spanning the gap. Germline V lookup: CDR1 SGHRS, CDR2 YFSETQ. CDR3 protein: CASSLGGETNEKLFF. CDR3 DNA sequence: TGCGCCAGCAGCTTGGGTGGGGAGACTAATGAAAAACTGTTTTTT.

The gene calls are TRBV4-3 and TRBJ1-2; 9 positions match TRBD1. From germline, CDR1 is LGHNA and CDR2 YSLEER. This CDR3 region has 14 residues. V dropped 5 bases and J dropped 2; count of bases not matched to a gene: 3. CDR3 sequence reads: CASSIGQGNYGYTF. The CDR3 bases are TGCGCCAGCAGCATCGGACAGGGGAACTATGGCTACACCTTC.

This clone has just one count. The chain joins TRBV2 to TRBJ1-1; D unclear. In germline, CDR1 is SNHLY, CDR2 FYNNEI. The V end was cut by 4 bases, the J end by 7 bases, with 16 bases between. The length of the CDR3 is 14 residues. The chain's CDR3 is CASSVTLAVSEAFF. The CDR3 DNA reads as TGTGCCAGCAGTGTCACGTTGGCGGTGAGTGAAGCTTTCTTT.

This clone was counted between two and nine times. The rearrangement links TRBV5-1 to TRBJ2-2; unclear D gene. Germline loops: CDR1 SGHRS, CDR2 YFSETQ. Trimming left V 4 bases short and J 3 bases short, with 7 bases between. CDR3 length: 13 amino acids. The CDR3 DNA sequence: TGCGCCAGCAGCCCTAAGTACACCGGGGAGCTGTTTTTT. Protein: CASSPKYTGELFF.

V and J are TRBV4-1 and TRBJ1-6, with 7 bases identical to TRBD1. The CDR3 is 17 residues long. CDR1 is MGHRA and CDR2 is YSYEKL in the germline V gene. Unmatched junction bases numbered 13, after V lost 3 bases and J lost 8 bases. The CDR3 here is CASSQVLQGLFDSPLHF. DNA of the CDR3: TGCGCCAGCAGCCAGGTACTACAGGGGTTGTTTGATTCACCCCTCCACTTT.

The V gene is TRBV19, the J gene TRBJ1-1, with D possibly matching TRBD1 (6 bases). V was trimmed by 7 bases and J by 0 bases, leaving 12 bases between them. Germline CDR1 is LNHDA and CDR2 is SQIVND (reference sequence). This CDR3 region has 14 residues. The CDR3 DNA sequence: TGTGCCAGTACCGAGGGGGGGGTGAACACTGAAGCTTTCTTT. It is translated as CASTEGGVNTEAFF.

The genes are TRBV7-8 and TRBJ2-1; D may be TRBD2 (6 bases). Between the trimmed V and J ends, which lost 2 bases and 4 bases, there was a span of 12 bases. Germline-derived CDR1 and CDR2 are SGHVS and FQNEAQ. The CDR3 runs 15 residues. CDR3 region: CASSLTLASYNEQFF. DNA of the CDR3: TGTGCCAGCAGCTTAACGCTAGCGTCATACAATGAGCAGTTCTTC.

V and J are TRBV18 and TRBJ1-5, with TRBD1 identical over 7 bases. Germline CDR1 reads KGHSH; CDR2 reads LQKENI. The CDR3 covers 15 residues. The V segment lost 2 bases and the J segment 2 bases; nucleotides outside the gene matches: 3. The CDR3 here is CASSPTGDGNQPQHF. The CDR3 nucleotides read TGTGCCAGCTCACCAACAGGGGATGGCAATCAGCCCCAGCATTTT.

CDR3 in amino acids: CASSLAGRDRQFF. The CDR3 DNA reads as TGCGCCAGCAGCTTGGCCGGGAGGGATAGGCAGTTCTTC. The rearrangement uses TRBV5-1 and TRBJ2-1; 8 positions agree with TRBD2. Trimming took 0 bases from V and 12 from J; bases not matched to a gene: 5. From germline, CDR1 is SGHRS and CDR2 YFSETQ. The CDR3 has 13 residues.

The V and J genes are TRBV4-3 and TRBJ2-3; 8 nucleotides line up with TRBD2. CDR1 is LGHNA and CDR2 is YSLEER in the germline V gene. The CDR3 runs to 16 residues. V lost 5 bases, J lost 0 bases, and 7 bases stayed unmatched. The CDR3 sequence: CASSAIGGGSTDTQYF. Here the CDR3 DNA reads TGCGCCAGCAGCGCCATAGGCGGGGGGAGCACAGATACGCAGTATTTT.

V gene TRBV11-1 combines with J gene TRBJ2-7; tentative D call: TRBD1 (6 bases). This CDR3 contains 14 residues. Germline V gene data show CDR1 as SGHAT and CDR2 as FQDESV (reference sequence). Trimming removed 1 base from V and 6 bases from J, with 13 bases in between. CDR3 bases: TGTGCCAGCAGCTTAGTTCCTGACAGGAGCGAGCAGTACTTC. The encoded protein is CASSLVPDRSEQYF. Full variable domain (remainder filled in from reference TRBV11-1 and TRBJ2-7): EAEVAQSPRYKITEKSQAVAFWCDPISGHATLYWYRQILGQGPELLVQFQDESVVDDSQLPKDRFSAERLKGVDSTLKIQPAELGDSAMYLCASSLVPDRSEQYFGPGTRLTVT.

The chain uses TRBV5-4 and TRBJ1-5; D gene uncertain. V was pared by 1 base and J by 6 bases, with 8 bases between. Germline CDR1 and CDR2: SGHNT and YYREEE (reference sequence). The CDR3 is 13 amino acids. Here the CDR3 reads CASSLNGVQPQHF. As DNA, the CDR3 is TGTGCCAGCAGCTTGAATGGGGTTCAGCCCCAGCATTTT.

The chain uses TRBV19 and TRBJ2-3, with 10 bases identical to TRBD2. Germline-derived CDR1 and CDR2 are LNHDA and SQIVND (reference sequence). With V trimmed by 6 bases and J by 5 bases, 8 bases remained unmatched. This CDR3 has 15 residues. The CDR3 nucleotides are TGTGCCAGTAGGAGAGGAGCGGGGGGGGAAGATACGCAGTATTTT. It encodes CASRRGAGGEDTQYF.

The V gene is TRBV6-6, the J gene TRBJ2-7; no clear D. This CDR3 region has 14 residues. CDR1 is MNHNY, CDR2 SVGAGI, per germline (reference sequence). V was cut by 2 bases and J by 0 bases, with 8 bases left in between. CDR3: CASSYATDSYEQYF. As DNA, the CDR3 is TGTGCCAGCAGTTACGCAACAGACTCCTACGAGCAGTACTTC.